These T cell receptor beta chains were read from a single sample in a study of CD8 T cells in Susac syndrome. MiXCR, run by TCRdb on the immunoSEQ multiplex PCR reads, gives a single entry per CDR3 protein. Counted here are 65,000 to 95,000 distinct CDR3 sequences, 85% to 95% occurring once; the ten biggest clones make up more than 0.8%. Input material: CD8+ T cells from PBMCs. Every receptor here comes from a human donor with Susac syndrome. Each CDR3 is given with its conserved first and last residue. A D gene is named only where the DNA matches it firmly. Clone size is not always given. Where it is, it says once, few, many or a class for expanded clones.

j_call	v_call	d_call	clone_size	cdr3_nt	cdr3_aa
TRBJ1-2	TRBV6-1	TRBD1	.	TGTGCCAGCAGTGAAAGGGGGACAGTCTATGGCTACACCTTC	CASSERGTVYGYTF
TRBJ1-3	TRBV9	.	.	TGTGCCAGCAGGGGTAAAGTAGGGTATGGAAACACCATATATTTT	CASRGKVGYGNTIYF
TRBJ2-3	TRBV5-6	.	.	TGTGCCAGCAGCTTGTTTGAGAATACGCAGTATTTT	CASSLFENTQYF
TRBJ1-2	TRBV18	TRBD1	.	TGTGCCAGCTCACCGTCCCGGGACAGCTATGGCTACACCTTC	CASSPSRDSYGYTF
TRBJ2-7	TRBV7-9	TRBD1	.	TGTTCCAGCAGCTCCTCAAAGGGACAGGGCTACGAGCAGTACTTC	CSSSSSKGQGYEQYF
TRBJ2-1	TRBV24-1	.	.	TGTGCCACCAGTGATTTGGGGGCGGGCGAGCAGTTCTTC	CATSDLGAGEQFF
TRBJ2-7	TRBV5-1	.	.	TGCGCCAGCAGCTTAACCAGGGCGGAGCAGTACTTC	CASSLTRAEQYF
TRBJ1-2	TRBV3-1	TRBD1	.	TGTGCCAGCAGCCAATCAACGCCGGGACAGCAGTACTATGGCTACACCTTC	CASSQSTPGQQYYGYTF
TRBJ2-5	TRBV27	.	.	TGTGCCAGCAGTCCAAACAGGTTTCAAGAGACCCAGTACTTC	CASSPNRFQETQYF
TRBJ1-1	TRBV6-5	.	.	TGTGCCAGCAGTTACTCGAGGAACACTGAAGCTTTCTTT	CASSYSRNTEAFF
TRBJ2-7	TRBV6-5	.	.	TGTGCCAGCAGTTTGGTGCCAGGTATCCTCCACGAGCAGTACTTC	CASSLVPGILHEQYF
TRBJ2-7	TRBV10-3	.	.	TGTGCCATCAGTAGGACTATGGGCGAGCAGTACTTC	CAISRTMGEQYF
TRBJ2-5	TRBV3-1	TRBD2	.	TGTGCCAGCAGCCAAGATCCTTTCGCGGGGGGGTTTATTGAAGAGACCCAGTACTTC	CASSQDPFAGGFIEETQYF
TRBJ2-1	TRBV20-1	.	once	TGCAGTGCTCCTCCGGTCAATGAGCAGTTCTTC	CSAPPVNEQFF
TRBJ2-7	TRBV30	.	.	TGTGCCTGGACCACAGGGTACGAGCAGTACTTC	CAWTTGYEQYF
TRBJ2-3	TRBV7-9	.	.	TGTGCCAGCAGCTTATGGGGGGAAGATACGCAGTATTTT	CASSLWGEDTQYF
TRBJ2-7	TRBV29-1	.	.	TGCAGCCCGGGGGGCCGCGAGGACGAGCAGTACTTC	CSPGGREDEQYF
TRBJ2-3	TRBV12-3/TRBV12-4	.	once	TGTGCCAGCAGCCCGGCAGGGGTGACAGATACGCAGTATTTT	CASSPAGVTDTQYF
TRBJ1-1	TRBV12-3/TRBV12-4	.	.	TGTGCCAGCAGTTTAGAGCCGGGAAAAGGGCCCGAAGCTTTCTTT	CASSLEPGKGPEAFF
TRBJ1-1	TRBV19	.	.	TGTGCCAGTAGTATAGCCCAATGGGGCAAGAAGGCAACTGAAGCTTTCTTT	CASSIAQWGKKATEAFF
TRBJ2-1	TRBV27	.	.	TGTGCCAGCAGTTTATCGTCAGGAAACCAGTTCTTC	CASSLSSGNQFF
TRBJ2-1	TRBV15	TRBD2	.	TGTGCCACCAGCAGCGAGGCGGGGGTTAACAATGAGCAGTTCTTC	CATSSEAGVNNEQFF
TRBJ2-3	TRBV28	TRBD2	.	TGTGCCAGCAGTTTCCTAGCGGGAGACGAGGATACGCAGTATTTT	CASSFLAGDEDTQYF
TRBJ1-5	TRBV6-2/TRBV6-3	TRBD1	.	TGTGCCAGCAGTTACAGTTCCCGGACAGGGCGAAATCAGCCCCAGCATTTT	CASSYSSRTGRNQPQHF
TRBJ2-6	TRBV24-1	.	.	TGTGCCACCAGTGACCCCGACAGTAACGTCCTGACTTTC	CATSDPDSNVLTF
TRBJ2-2	TRBV28	.	.	TGTGCCAGCAGTTTACACCTAGGTACCGGGGAGCTGTTTTTT	CASSLHLGTGELFF
TRBJ2-5	TRBV9	.	.	TGTGCCAGCAGCGACCTAACAGGGCCCCCGTACTTC	CASSDLTGPPYF
TRBJ2-1	TRBV6-2/TRBV6-3	.	once	TGTGCCAGCACTAAGGTAGATGGTGAGCAGTTCTTC	CASTKVDGEQFF
TRBJ2-7	TRBV27	TRBD1	.	TGTGCCAGCGTCCCGGGACAGGGAGGCGAGCAGTACTTC	CASVPGQGGEQYF
TRBJ2-2	TRBV7-9	.	.	TGTGCCAGCAGCTTAGGGTCCGACCCGACCAACACCGGGGAGCTGTTTTTT	CASSLGSDPTNTGELFF
TRBJ2-2	TRBV4-3	.	.	TGCGCCAGCAGCCAAGTCTCGGCCGGGGAGCTGTTTTTT	CASSQVSAGELFF
TRBJ2-5	TRBV7-6	TRBD1	.	TGTGCCAGCAGCTCGGACAGGTCGACCCAGTACTTC	CASSSDRSTQYF
TRBJ2-1	TRBV12-3/TRBV12-4	.	.	TGTGCCAGCAGTTCCAGCACCCCGAACCCCTCCTACAATGAGCAGTTCTTC	CASSSSTPNPSYNEQFF
TRBJ1-2	TRBV5-6	.	.	TGTGCCAGCAGCCATGATTCGTCCGGCGGGTCCTATGGCTACACCTTC	CASSHDSSGGSYGYTF
TRBJ1-5	TRBV11-2	TRBD1	.	TGTGCCAGCAGCTTTGATGACAGGGGTAATCAGCCCCAGCATTTT	CASSFDDRGNQPQHF
TRBJ2-1	TRBV30	.	once	TGTGCCTGGGCCAGGACGGGGCATGAGCAGTTCTTC	CAWARTGHEQFF
TRBJ2-5	TRBV20-1	.	.	TGCAGTGCTAGGTGGAGAAGGATGTTGGAAGAGACCCAGTACTTC	CSARWRRMLEETQYF
TRBJ2-1	TRBV30	.	.	TGTGCCTGGACCCCTTGGGGCCGGTATGAGCAGTTCTTC	CAWTPWGRYEQFF
TRBJ2-1	TRBV5-1	TRBD1	.	TGCGCCAGCAGCAATAGACAGGGGGATGATGAGCAGTTCTTC	CASSNRQGDDEQFF
TRBJ1-4	TRBV15	.	.	TGTGCCACCAGCAGAGATCGAGGAACCGAGACTTCAACTAATGAAAAACTGTTTTTT	CATSRDRGTETSTNEKLFF
TRBJ2-1	TRBV5-1	TRBD1	few	TGCGCCAGCAGCTCGAAACAGGGGGCGCACGATGAGCAGTTCTTC	CASSSKQGAHDEQFF
TRBJ2-2	TRBV28	.	once	TGTGCCAGCAGTCCAACACAGGGATCCGGGGAGCTGTTTTTT	CASSPTQGSGELFF
TRBJ2-5	TRBV6-6	TRBD2	.	TGTGCCAGCAGCCCTTCTAGCGGGAGGGAGACCCAGTACTTC	CASSPSSGRETQYF
TRBJ1-5	TRBV7-9	.	few	TGTGCCAGCAGCTTGCCAGGGAATCAGCCCCAGCATTTT	CASSLPGNQPQHF
TRBJ2-7	TRBV2	.	.	TGTGCCAGCAGTGAGGGGCAGGCCTTCTACGAGCAGTACTTC	CASSEGQAFYEQYF
TRBJ2-7	TRBV6-6	.	.	TGTGCCAGCAGTCGAGGGAGTAGTGAATACGAGCAGTACTTC	CASSRGSSEYEQYF
TRBJ2-3	TRBV12-3/TRBV12-4	.	.	TGTGCCAGCAGTTTGGTCCCCACAGATACGCAGTATTTT	CASSLVPTDTQYF
TRBJ2-1	TRBV7-8	TRBD2	once	TGTGCCAGCAGCTTATGGCCGGGGGGGCAGGTTGAGCAGTTCTTC	CASSLWPGGQVEQFF
TRBJ1-1	TRBV5-4	.	.	TGTGCCAGCAGCAACCTCGGGGGAGCCCGGGCTTTCTTT	CASSNLGGARAFF
TRBJ1-5	TRBV5-6	.	.	TGTGCCAGCAGCTCCCTCGGGCAGCCCCAGCATTTT	CASSSLGQPQHF
TRBJ1-4	TRBV30	.	.	TGTGCCTGGAGTGTAGACGCGGAAAAACTGTTTTTT	CAWSVDAEKLFF
TRBJ2-2	TRBV4-3	.	once	TGCGCCAGCAGCCAAGCCAGTAACACCGGGGAGCTGTTTTTT	CASSQASNTGELFF
TRBJ2-3	TRBV28	.	.	TGTGCCAGCGAGCAGCCGGACGATACGCAGTATTTT	CASEQPDDTQYF
TRBJ1-5	TRBV27	.	once	TGTGCCAGCTCGACCGGACGCAATCAGCCCCAGCATTTT	CASSTGRNQPQHF